This T cell receptor beta chain was identified during a study of technical replicates of blood from several donors. Germline CDR1 MNHEY, CDR2 SVGAGI. The CDR3 contains 13 residues. The V and J ends lost 5 bases and 4 bases respectively, with 11 bases between them. This clone appeared once. Measured with immunoSEQ multiplex PCR; TCRdb has only the in-frame clones, and not every one. The sample has approximately 93,000 clones; roughly 94% are singletons. The TCR originated in a human donor in good health. The chain couples TRBV6-5 to TRBJ1-2, with a possible D match to TRBD1 (6 bases). Sequencing input: T cells isolated from PBMCs. CDR3 region: CASSLGQFYGYTF. The CDR3 DNA is TGTGCCAGCAGTCTTGGACAGTTCTATGGCTACACCTTC.